The source of this T cell receptor (beta chain) is a study of T-cell reconstitution after alpha-beta-depleted transplantation in children. This CDR3 is built from 16 residues. Trimming cost V 2 bases and J 4 bases; bases outside gene matches: 10. A library of TCRbeta sequences, prepared with unique molecular identifiers, was generated. TCRdb used MiXCR to reprocess the PCR reads, holding one entry per CDR3 protein. The sample lists around 700,000 distinct CDR3 sequences, around 13% seen once, with 0.79% in the top ten. Study conclusions and caveats: After transplant, at about two months, alpha-beta T cells were reportedly derived from several hundred expanded graft clones. Several patients had high TCRbeta diversity at day 60; it came from surviving recipient T cells and thymic progenitors. T-cell counts and diversity at one year post-transplant came mainly from newly produced T cells.

This clonotype was seen at least ten times. Its antigen remains unidentified. The receptor was derived from a girl aged 2-10 years with congenital amegakaryocytic thrombocytopenia, due to receive a stem cell transplant. The sample in question was PBMCs, obtained before TCRalphabeta/CD19-depleted stem cell transplant. The chain couples TRBV12-3 or TRBV12-4 to TRBJ2-5, with TRBD2 matching 7 bases. Here the CDR3 reads CASSLSASGGRETQYF. The DNA of the CDR3 is TGTGCCAGCAGTTTATCGGCTAGCGGAGGAAGAGAGACCCAGTACTTC.